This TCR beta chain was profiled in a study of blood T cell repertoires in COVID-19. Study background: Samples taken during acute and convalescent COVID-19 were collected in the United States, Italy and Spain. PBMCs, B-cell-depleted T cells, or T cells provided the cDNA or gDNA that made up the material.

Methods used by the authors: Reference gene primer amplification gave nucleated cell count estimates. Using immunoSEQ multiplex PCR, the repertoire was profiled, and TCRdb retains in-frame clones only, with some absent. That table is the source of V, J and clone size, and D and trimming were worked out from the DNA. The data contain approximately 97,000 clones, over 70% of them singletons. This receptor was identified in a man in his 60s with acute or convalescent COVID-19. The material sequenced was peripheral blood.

The CDR3 reads CASSFQTSTDTQYF. In DNA form, the CDR3 reads TGTGCCAGCAGCTTTCAAACTAGCACAGATACGCAGTATTTT. This sequence joins TRBV5-5 and TRBJ2-3; D unresolved. This CDR3 comprises 14 residues. V gave up 2 bases and J gave up 0 bases, with 7 bases separating them. From germline, CDR1 is SGHKS and CDR2 YYEKEE (reference sequence).